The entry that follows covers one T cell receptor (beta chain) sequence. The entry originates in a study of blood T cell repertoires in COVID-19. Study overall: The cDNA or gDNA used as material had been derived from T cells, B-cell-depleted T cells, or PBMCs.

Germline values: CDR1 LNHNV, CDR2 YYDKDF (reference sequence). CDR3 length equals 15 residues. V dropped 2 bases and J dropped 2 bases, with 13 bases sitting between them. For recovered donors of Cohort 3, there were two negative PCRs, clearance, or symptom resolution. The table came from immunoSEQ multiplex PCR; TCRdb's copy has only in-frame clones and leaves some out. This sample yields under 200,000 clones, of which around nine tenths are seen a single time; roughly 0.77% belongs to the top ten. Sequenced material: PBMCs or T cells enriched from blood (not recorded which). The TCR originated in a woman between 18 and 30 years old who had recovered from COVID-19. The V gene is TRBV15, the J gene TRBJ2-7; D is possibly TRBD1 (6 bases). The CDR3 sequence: CATSRSGTSTYEQYF. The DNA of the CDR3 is TGTGCCACCAGCAGATCCGGGACATCGACCTACGAGCAGTACTTC.